The next 16 T cell receptor beta chains were all read from a single sample in a study of CD8+ T cells in alopecia areata. Extraction of RNA preceded its reverse transcription into cDNA, which served as the sequencing template. Only in-frame clones appear in the TCRdb table, and some are missing; sequencing was by immunoSEQ multiplex PCR. The data show some 180,000 clones, about 61% seen once. Sequences were obtained from CD8+ T cells sorted from blood. The receptors were gathered from a human donor in good health.

There are a few counts of this clone. V and J are TRBV2 and TRBJ1-6; possible D gene TRBD1, 5 bases. Trimming took off 3 bases at V and 5 bases at J, with 20 bases between the two ends. The germline V gene has CDR1 SNHLY and CDR2 FYNNEI. CDR3 length equals 18 residues. This CDR3 reads CASSDRSGTPTDNSPLHF. CDR3 coding DNA: TGTGCCAGCAGTGATAGGTCCGGGACGCCGACCGATAATTCACCCCTCCACTTT.

In DNA, the CDR3 is TGTGCCAGCAGCCCAGTAGCGGGGGGCGGGGATACGCAGTATTTT. Its protein is CASSPVAGGGDTQYF. This rearrangement joins TRBV7-2 to TRBJ2-3, with TRBD2 matching 10 bases. Trimming at V came to 5 bases and at J to 6 bases, leaving 8 bases not matched to a gene. Germline V lookup: CDR1 SGHTA, CDR2 FQGNSA. The CDR3 is made up of 15 amino acids.

The V and J genes are TRBV5-6 and TRBJ2-1; a possible D gene is TRBD2 (6 bases). Per germline, CDR1 SGHDT and CDR2 YYEEEE. The CDR3 is 16 residues long. The V gene lost 1 base and the J gene lost 5 bases, with 16 bases spanning the gap. This CDR3 reads CASSLRIGGVNNEQFF. In DNA, the CDR3 is TGTGCCAGCAGCTTGAGGATTGGCGGGGTGAACAATGAGCAGTTCTTC. The full variable domain, completed using reference TRBV5-6 and TRBJ2-1, is DAGVTQSPTHLIKTRGQQVTLRCSPKSGHDTVSWYQQALGQGPQFIFQYYEEEERQRGNFPDRFSGHQFPNYSSELNVNALLLGDSALYLCASSLRIGGVNNEQFFGPGTRLTVL.

This clone was found a few times. The genes are TRBV30 and TRBJ1-2; TRBD1 might be the D (6 bases). Germline CDR1 reads GTSNPN; CDR2 reads SVGIG (reference sequence). Trimming pared 6 bases from V and 8 bases from J, leaving 10 bases between. This CDR3 has 10 residues. CDR3 nucleotide sequence: TGTGCCTGTCAGGGGTTCGGCTACACCTTC. This codes for CACQGFGYTF.

The genes are TRBV4-1 and TRBJ1-2; D is ambiguous. Trimming took 0 bases from V and 4 from J, leaving 6 bases between them. Looked up from germline, CDR1 is MGHRA and CDR2 is YSYEKL. The CDR3 spans 13 residues. The CDR3: CASSQEDTYGYTF. Here the CDR3 DNA reads TGCGCCAGCAGCCAAGAAGACACCTATGGCTACACCTTC.

This clone was detected only a few times. The J gene is TRBJ1-2, the V gene TRBV9; D is uncertain. Trimming cost V 2 bases and J 10 bases, with 12 bases left between them. The CDR3 extends over 12 amino acids. The germline CDR1 and CDR2 sequences are SGDLS and YYNGEE. The CDR3 is CASSVDEGNYTF. CDR3 coding DNA: TGTGCCAGCAGCGTGGATGAGGGAAACTACACCTTC.

This clone showed up just a few times. J is TRBJ2-5 and V is TRBV6-5; D gene ambiguous. Germline CDR1 reads MNHEY; CDR2 reads SVGAGI. V lost 2 bases and J 2 bases, leaving 6 bases between the germline ends. The CDR3 is 13 amino acids. The CDR3 loop reads CASSYRVQETQYF. The CDR3 coding sequence is TGTGCCAGCAGTTACAGGGTTCAAGAGACCCAGTACTTC.

The chain joins TRBV6-5 to TRBJ1-2, with D possibly matching TRBD1 (5 bases). In germline, CDR1 is MNHEY, CDR2 SVGAGI. CDR3 length equals 16 residues. Trimming pared 0 bases from V and 3 bases from J, leaving 14 bases between. The CDR3 loop reads CASSYSRGVEDYGYTF. The CDR3, as DNA: TGTGCCAGCAGTTACTCGAGAGGGGTTGAAGACTATGGCTACACCTTC.

V is TRBV25-1 and J is TRBJ1-1, with D uncertain. V was trimmed by 4 bases and J by 0 bases, leaving 9 bases between them. This CDR3 has 14 amino acids. The germline CDR1 and CDR2 sequences are MGHDK and SYGVNS. This CDR3 reads CASSVRDLNTEAFF. In nucleotides, the CDR3 is TGTGCCAGCAGTGTCCGGGATCTGAACACTGAAGCTTTCTTT.

This clone was counted between two and nine times. V and J are TRBV6-5 and TRBJ1-1; D gene uncertain. Trimming cost V 0 bases and J 1 base, with 9 bases left between them. The CDR3 runs to 15 residues. The germline CDR1 and CDR2 sequences are MNHEY and SVGAGI. CDR3 nucleotide sequence: TGTGCCAGCAGTTACTCAGGCGGACCGAACACTGAAGCTTTCTTT. The encoded protein is CASSYSGGPNTEAFF.

V is TRBV5-1 and J is TRBJ1-1; D might be TRBD1 (6 bases). In germline, CDR1 is SGHRS, CDR2 YFSETQ. This CDR3 is built from 12 residues. V lost 4 bases, J lost 5 bases, and 9 bases lay in between. CDR3 amino acids: CASSSTGTEAFF. The DNA of the CDR3 is TGCGCCAGCAGCAGTACAGGGACTGAAGCTTTCTTT.

The chain couples TRBV13 to TRBJ1-2, with D possibly being TRBD1 (6 bases). Germline values: CDR1 PRHDT, CDR2 FYEKMQ (reference sequence). CDR3 length equals 14 residues. V gave up 8 bases and J gave up 6 bases, with 19 bases separating them. The CDR3 DNA reads TGTGCCAGCTGTCCCCGCGGACAGTGCGATGGCTACACCTTC. Its translation is CASCPRGQCDGYTF.

The chain recombines TRBV5-6 with TRBJ2-7; no firm D call. Trimming took off 4 bases at V and 1 base at J, with 9 bases between the two ends. Germline values: CDR1 SGHDT, CDR2 YYEEEE. CDR3 length: 13 residues. This CDR3 is CASSRADSYEQYF. Written as DNA, the CDR3 is TGTGCCAGCAGCCGAGCAGATTCCTACGAGCAGTACTTC.

The V and J genes are TRBV7-6 and TRBJ1-5; no firm D call. V gave up 2 bases and J gave up 4 bases, with 6 bases separating them. This CDR3 region has 13 residues. Germline CDR1 is SGHVS and CDR2 is FNYEAQ. Here the CDR3 reads CASSLTRNQPQHF. DNA for the CDR3: TGTGCCAGCAGCTTAACCCGGAATCAGCCCCAGCATTTT.

The J gene is TRBJ2-5, the V gene TRBV6-5, with D perhaps matching TRBD2 (5 bases). This CDR3 comprises 10 residues. V was pared by 10 bases and J by 5 bases, with 8 bases between. The germline V gene has CDR1 MNHEY and CDR2 SVGAGI. The CDR3 loop is CATGRETQYF. Written as DNA, the CDR3 is TGTGCCACGGGAAGGGAGACCCAGTACTTC.

This clone was seen only a few times. The chain combines TRBV18 with TRBJ1-2, with no clear D. Germline assignment: CDR1 KGHSH and CDR2 LQKENI. The CDR3 is 14 amino acids. V lost 0 bases, J lost 6 bases, and 11 bases lay in between. For the CDR3, the DNA is TGTGCCAGCTCACCACCGTCATGGGAAAATGGCTACACCTTC. It yields the protein CASSPPSWENGYTF.